This T cell receptor beta chain was sequenced in a study of T cell repertoires in cytomegalovirus infection. The V and J ends lost 2 bases and 4 bases respectively, with 12 bases between them. This CDR3 is built from 14 residues. CDR1 and CDR2 (germline): SGHNT, YYREEE (reference sequence). TCRdb redid the calling of the reads with MiXCR, one entry per CDR3 protein. The repertoire holds approximately 120,000 distinct CDR3 sequences, with about 31% as singletons. As for this clonotype: Its antigen is undetermined.

The specimen was CD8+ T cells from cultured PBMCs, collected from culture after CMV antigen stimulation. V usage is TRBV5-4 and J usage is TRBJ1-2; D may be TRBD1 (6 bases). This clonotype originated in a human donor in good health (CMV status not recorded). Some clones in this sample may be carry-over from other donors' samples. CDR3 sequence: CASSFDGQRYGYTF. CDR3 bases: TGTGCCAGCAGCTTCGATGGACAGCGCTATGGCTACACCTTC.